The rows below give T cell receptor beta chains drawn from one sample of a study of T cell responses to AZD1222 COVID-19 vaccine. Measured with immunoSEQ multiplex PCR; TCRdb has only the in-frame clones, and not every one. Of under 200,000 clones listed, 75% to 90% are singletons. Sequenced here: peripheral blood, sampled on day 0 of MenACWY control vaccination. Receptors were obtained from an adult in good health. Each CDR3 is given with its conserved first and last residue. D genes are given only for firm matches. Size is stated for part of the rows, as once, few or many counts, or as a class when the clone is expanded.

clone_size: few
j_call: TRBJ1-1
cdr3_length: 16
v_call: TRBV5-1
d_call: TRBD1
cdr3_aa: CASSFGQDVMNTEAFF
cdr3_nt: TGCGCCAGCAGCTTTGGACAGGACGTCATGAACACTGAAGCTTTCTTT

clone_size: .
j_call: TRBJ1-4
cdr3_length: 11
v_call: TRBV18
d_call: .
cdr3_aa: CASSSSQKLFF
cdr3_nt: TGTGCCAGCTCGTCCTCTCAAAAACTGTTTTTT

clone_size: .
j_call: TRBJ2-2
cdr3_length: 14
v_call: TRBV7-6
d_call: .
cdr3_aa: CASSLALSPGELFF
cdr3_nt: TGTGCCAGCAGCTTAGCGCTGAGCCCCGGGGAGCTGTTTTTT

clone_size: .
j_call: TRBJ1-5
cdr3_length: 14
v_call: TRBV6-5
d_call: .
cdr3_aa: CASIFRGGNQPQHF
cdr3_nt: TGTGCCAGCATTTTCAGGGGAGGCAATCAGCCCCAGCATTTT

clone_size: .
j_call: TRBJ1-4
cdr3_length: 15
v_call: TRBV15
d_call: .
cdr3_aa: CATSRDRANNEKLFF
cdr3_nt: TGTGCCACCAGCAGAGACAGGGCGAATAATGAAAAACTGTTTTTT

clone_size: .
j_call: TRBJ2-7
cdr3_length: 16
v_call: TRBV5-6
d_call: .
cdr3_aa: CASSGRITGNLYEQYF
cdr3_nt: TGTGCCAGCAGCGGTCGTATTACAGGGAACCTATACGAGCAGTACTTC

clone_size: .
j_call: TRBJ1-2
cdr3_length: 18
v_call: TRBV5-1
d_call: .
cdr3_aa: CASSSQPPGQSVVYGYTF
cdr3_nt: TGCGCCAGCAGCTCTCAACCCCCTGGACAGTCTGTAGTCTATGGCTACACCTTC

clone_size: .
j_call: TRBJ2-3
cdr3_length: 17
v_call: TRBV13
d_call: .
cdr3_aa: CASSLGGLKNYADTQYF
cdr3_nt: TGTGCCAGCAGCTTAGGCGGACTAAAAAATTATGCAGATACGCAGTATTTT

clone_size: .
j_call: TRBJ2-1
cdr3_length: 16
v_call: TRBV5-1
d_call: TRBD2
cdr3_aa: CASSLIAGPSYNEQFF
cdr3_nt: TGCGCCAGCAGCCTTATAGCGGGTCCTTCCTACAATGAGCAGTTCTTC

clone_size: .
j_call: TRBJ2-2
cdr3_length: 14
v_call: TRBV5-1
d_call: .
cdr3_aa: CASSGRQNTGELFF
cdr3_nt: TGCGCCAGCAGCGGTAGACAGAACACCGGGGAGCTGTTTTTT

clone_size: .
j_call: TRBJ1-5
cdr3_length: 15
v_call: TRBV19
d_call: TRBD1
cdr3_aa: CASSIMTGSDQPQHF
cdr3_nt: TGTGCCAGTAGTATTATGACAGGGTCGGATCAGCCCCAGCATTTT

clone_size: .
j_call: TRBJ1-6
cdr3_length: 14
v_call: TRBV7-2
d_call: .
cdr3_aa: CASSRGGRGTPLHF
cdr3_nt: TGTGCCAGCAGCCGGGGGGGGCGAGGCACACCCCTCCACTTT

clone_size: .
j_call: TRBJ2-7
cdr3_length: 14
v_call: TRBV30
d_call: TRBD1
cdr3_aa: CAWSAGTGLEEQYF
cdr3_nt: TGTGCCTGGAGTGCCGGGACAGGTCTAGAGGAGCAGTACTTC

clone_size: .
j_call: TRBJ2-7
cdr3_length: 14
v_call: TRBV11-2
d_call: TRBD1
cdr3_aa: CATILWTGSYEQYF
cdr3_nt: TGTGCCACCATCCTCTGGACAGGGTCGTACGAGCAGTACTTC

clone_size: .
j_call: TRBJ2-2
cdr3_length: 13
v_call: TRBV7-8
d_call: .
cdr3_aa: CASSLGLSGELFF
cdr3_nt: TGTGCCAGCAGCTTAGGGCTTTCCGGGGAGCTGTTTTTT

clone_size: .
j_call: TRBJ2-5
cdr3_length: 15
v_call: TRBV7-2
d_call: TRBD2
cdr3_aa: CASSLGWGGQETQYF
cdr3_nt: TGTGCCAGCAGCTTAGGATGGGGGGGTCAAGAGACCCAGTACTTC

clone_size: .
j_call: TRBJ2-7
cdr3_length: 16
v_call: TRBV5-1
d_call: TRBD2
cdr3_aa: CASTLGTSPSSYEQYF
cdr3_nt: TGCGCCAGCACCCTTGGGACTAGCCCTAGCTCCTACGAGCAGTACTTC

clone_size: .
j_call: TRBJ2-1
cdr3_length: 15
v_call: TRBV6-5
d_call: TRBD2
cdr3_aa: CASRRLAGVLDEQFF
cdr3_nt: TGTGCCAGCAGGCGACTAGCGGGAGTCTTGGATGAGCAGTTCTTC

clone_size: .
j_call: TRBJ2-3
cdr3_length: 20
v_call: TRBV28
d_call: TRBD1
cdr3_aa: CASSLIGTGTRSWRLDTQYF
cdr3_nt: TGTGCCAGCAGTTTAATAGGGACAGGGACGCGGTCCTGGAGGCTAGATACGCAGTATTTT

clone_size: once
j_call: TRBJ2-1
cdr3_length: 15
v_call: TRBV5-1
d_call: TRBD2
cdr3_aa: CASSWLAGTYNEQFF
cdr3_nt: TGCGCCAGCAGCTGGCTAGCGGGGACCTACAATGAGCAGTTCTTC

clone_size: .
j_call: TRBJ2-2
cdr3_length: 15
v_call: TRBV5-6
d_call: .
cdr3_aa: CASSRLESNTGELFF
cdr3_nt: TGTGCCAGCAGCCGACTAGAGTCGAACACCGGGGAGCTGTTTTTT

clone_size: .
j_call: TRBJ1-3
cdr3_length: 17
v_call: TRBV7-9
d_call: TRBD1
cdr3_aa: CASREPGQGAPGNTIYF
cdr3_nt: TGTGCCAGCAGAGAACCGGGACAGGGGGCGCCTGGAAACACCATATATTTT

clone_size: .
j_call: TRBJ2-1
cdr3_length: 11
v_call: TRBV6-5
d_call: .
cdr3_aa: CASSLYNEQFF
cdr3_nt: TGTGCCAGCAGTCTTTACAATGAGCAGTTCTTC

clone_size: .
j_call: TRBJ1-5
cdr3_length: 13
v_call: TRBV6-5
d_call: .
cdr3_aa: CASGYRANQPQHF
cdr3_nt: TGTGCCAGCGGGTACAGGGCAAATCAGCCCCAGCATTTT

clone_size: .
j_call: TRBJ2-1
cdr3_length: 15
v_call: TRBV3-1/TRBV3-2
d_call: TRBD2
cdr3_aa: CASSQGNSGHNEQFF
cdr3_nt: TGTGCCAGCAGCCAAGGAAATAGCGGGCACAATGAGCAGTTCTTC

clone_size: .
j_call: TRBJ2-1
cdr3_length: 13
v_call: TRBV3-1/TRBV3-2
d_call: .
cdr3_aa: CASSQGPLSMQFF
cdr3_nt: TGTGCCAGCAGCCAAGGACCACTAAGTATGCAGTTCTTC

clone_size: few
j_call: TRBJ1-2
cdr3_length: 15
v_call: TRBV24-1
d_call: TRBD1
cdr3_aa: CATSDPTGGIYGYTF
cdr3_nt: TGTGCCACCAGTGACCCCACAGGGGGCATCTATGGCTACACCTTC

clone_size: .
j_call: TRBJ2-3
cdr3_length: 17
v_call: TRBV7-8
d_call: TRBD1
cdr3_aa: CASSFNPGQGLTDTQYF
cdr3_nt: TGTGCCAGCAGCTTCAACCCGGGACAGGGTCTGACAGATACGCAGTATTTT

clone_size: .
j_call: TRBJ2-7
cdr3_length: 13
v_call: TRBV14
d_call: .
cdr3_aa: CASSHQGGDEQYF
cdr3_nt: TGTGCCAGCAGCCACCAAGGAGGGGACGAGCAGTACTTC

clone_size: .
j_call: TRBJ1-1
cdr3_length: 14
v_call: TRBV28
d_call: .
cdr3_aa: CASRTPNMNTEAFF
cdr3_nt: TGTGCCAGCCGGACACCCAACATGAACACTGAAGCTTTCTTT

clone_size: .
j_call: TRBJ2-7
cdr3_length: 15
v_call: TRBV7-8
d_call: TRBD1
cdr3_aa: CASSLSGTGVREQYF
cdr3_nt: TGTGCCAGCAGCTTAAGCGGGACAGGGGTGAGGGAGCAGTACTTC

clone_size: .
j_call: TRBJ1-4
cdr3_length: 14
v_call: TRBV28
d_call: .
cdr3_aa: CASSAGQQSEKLFF
cdr3_nt: TGTGCCAGCAGCGCGGGACAACAATCCGAAAAACTGTTTTTT

clone_size: .
j_call: TRBJ2-2
cdr3_length: 15
v_call: TRBV19
d_call: .
cdr3_aa: CASSILSGNTGELFF
cdr3_nt: TGTGCCAGTAGTATCCTTAGCGGGAACACCGGGGAGCTGTTTTTT

clone_size: .
j_call: TRBJ2-5
cdr3_length: 14
v_call: TRBV30
d_call: TRBD2
cdr3_aa: CAWRGTGTRGTQYF
cdr3_nt: TGTGCCTGGAGAGGGACCGGGACTAGAGGGACCCAGTACTTC

clone_size: few
j_call: TRBJ1-1
cdr3_length: 14
v_call: TRBV6-5
d_call: TRBD1
cdr3_aa: CASRRTGSNTEAFF
cdr3_nt: TGTGCCAGCAGGAGGACAGGTAGCAACACTGAAGCTTTCTTT

clone_size: .
j_call: TRBJ2-7
cdr3_length: 13
v_call: TRBV28
d_call: .
cdr3_aa: CASSPRAGHEQYF
cdr3_nt: TGTGCCAGCAGTCCTCGAGCCGGCCACGAGCAGTACTTC

clone_size: .
j_call: TRBJ1-3
cdr3_length: 15
v_call: TRBV7-2
d_call: .
cdr3_aa: CASSISQGSGNTIYF
cdr3_nt: TGTGCCAGCAGTATTTCACAGGGCTCTGGAAACACCATATATTTT

clone_size: .
j_call: TRBJ1-4
cdr3_length: 15
v_call: TRBV28
d_call: .
cdr3_aa: CASTSGRGGGEKLFF
cdr3_nt: TGTGCCAGCACTTCCGGTCGGGGTGGGGGTGAAAAACTGTTTTTT

clone_size: .
j_call: TRBJ2-1
cdr3_length: 15
v_call: TRBV19
d_call: .
cdr3_aa: CASSIEGEAYNEQFF
cdr3_nt: TGTGCCAGTAGTATTGAGGGTGAAGCCTACAATGAGCAGTTCTTC

clone_size: once
j_call: TRBJ2-7
cdr3_length: 12
v_call: TRBV12-3/TRBV12-4
d_call: .
cdr3_aa: CASSKHGNEQYF
cdr3_nt: TGTGCCAGCAGTAAGCACGGGAACGAGCAGTACTTC

clone_size: few
j_call: TRBJ1-2
cdr3_length: 17
v_call: TRBV5-4
d_call: TRBD1
cdr3_aa: CASSLGTGTLYSYGYTF
cdr3_nt: TGTGCCAGCAGCCTCGGGACAGGGACTCTTTATTCCTATGGCTACACCTTC

clone_size: .
j_call: TRBJ2-2
cdr3_length: 15
v_call: TRBV28
d_call: .
cdr3_aa: CASEKGALNTGELFF
cdr3_nt: TGTGCCAGTGAAAAAGGGGCCCTTAACACCGGGGAGCTGTTTTTT

clone_size: .
j_call: TRBJ2-7
cdr3_length: 14
v_call: TRBV5-1
d_call: TRBD1
cdr3_aa: CASSSGQGVHEQYF
cdr3_nt: TGCGCCAGCAGCTCCGGACAGGGGGTCCACGAGCAGTACTTC

clone_size: .
j_call: TRBJ2-7
cdr3_length: 15
v_call: TRBV5-6
d_call: TRBD1
cdr3_aa: CASSSGGQGLYEQYF
cdr3_nt: TGTGCCAGCAGCTCGGGTGGACAGGGTTTATACGAGCAGTACTTC

clone_size: .
j_call: TRBJ2-7
cdr3_length: 13
v_call: TRBV27
d_call: .
cdr3_aa: CASSFAGGYEQYF
cdr3_nt: TGTGCCAGCAGTTTCGCCGGGGGCTACGAGCAGTACTTC

clone_size: .
j_call: TRBJ2-7
cdr3_length: 14
v_call: TRBV5-1
d_call: .
cdr3_aa: CASSAGGFSYEQYF
cdr3_nt: TGCGCCAGCAGCGCCGGGGGATTCTCCTACGAGCAGTACTTC

clone_size: .
j_call: TRBJ2-7
cdr3_length: 14
v_call: TRBV14
d_call: TRBD1
cdr3_aa: CASSQAGGFYEQYF
cdr3_nt: TGTGCCAGCAGCCAGGCAGGGGGCTTTTACGAGCAGTACTTC

clone_size: .
j_call: TRBJ1-4
cdr3_length: 13
v_call: TRBV3-1/TRBV3-2
d_call: .
cdr3_aa: CASSQGSEGRLFF
cdr3_nt: TGTGCCAGCAGCCAAGGATCGGAGGGTCGACTGTTTTTT

clone_size: .
j_call: TRBJ2-7
cdr3_length: 14
v_call: TRBV11-3
d_call: .
cdr3_aa: CASSLGRTEYEQYF
cdr3_nt: TGTGCCAGCAGCTTAGGTAGGACAGAATACGAGCAGTACTTC

clone_size: once
j_call: TRBJ1-3
cdr3_length: 14
v_call: TRBV25-1
d_call: .
cdr3_aa: CASSEGGYGNTIYF
cdr3_nt: TGTGCCAGCAGTGAAGGGGGCTATGGAAACACCATATATTTT

clone_size: .
j_call: TRBJ1-1
cdr3_length: 12
v_call: TRBV6-2/TRBV6-3
d_call: .
cdr3_aa: CASSLPRRRAFF
cdr3_nt: TGTGCCAGCAGTCTTCCCAGGCGGCGAGCTTTCTTT

clone_size: .
j_call: TRBJ2-7
cdr3_length: 14
v_call: TRBV27
d_call: TRBD1
cdr3_aa: CASSSGQGIYEQYF
cdr3_nt: TGTGCCAGCAGTTCAGGACAGGGGATTTACGAGCAGTACTTC

clone_size: .
j_call: TRBJ2-2
cdr3_length: 14
v_call: TRBV7-9
d_call: TRBD2
cdr3_aa: CASSKSGDTGELFF
cdr3_nt: TGTGCCAGCAGTAAAAGCGGGGACACCGGGGAGCTGTTTTTT

clone_size: .
j_call: TRBJ1-4
cdr3_length: 15
v_call: TRBV4-2
d_call: .
cdr3_aa: CASSQERATNEKLFF
cdr3_nt: TGTGCCAGCAGCCAAGAGCGCGCAACTAATGAAAAACTGTTTTTT

clone_size: few
j_call: TRBJ2-7
cdr3_length: 15
v_call: TRBV7-6
d_call: .
cdr3_aa: CASSLYQGRTYEQYF
cdr3_nt: TGTGCCAGCAGCTTATATCAGGGGCGTACCTACGAGCAGTACTTC

clone_size: .
j_call: TRBJ2-1
cdr3_length: 13
v_call: TRBV4-1
d_call: .
cdr3_aa: CASSPETSSEEFF
cdr3_nt: TGCGCCAGCAGCCCCGAGACCAGTTCGGAGGAATTCTTC

clone_size: .
j_call: TRBJ1-2
cdr3_length: 15
v_call: TRBV15
d_call: .
cdr3_aa: CATSSLQGAENGYTF
cdr3_nt: TGTGCCACCAGCAGTTTACAGGGAGCGGAGAATGGCTACACCTTC